The 32 T cell receptor beta chains given below trace back to one sample, sequenced in a study of blood T cell repertoires in COVID-19. Profiled with immunoSEQ multiplex PCR; TCRdb holds only in-frame clones, not every one. The data hold fewer than 250,000 clones, with roughly 86% observed a single time. Source material: PBMCs or T cells enriched from blood (not recorded which). The source of these receptors is a woman in her 30s with acute COVID-19.

The V gene is TRBV5-6, the J gene TRBJ1-1; maybe TRBD1 (6 bases). Germline lookup yields CDR1 SGHDT and CDR2 YYEEEE. The CDR3 is made up of 16 amino acids. Trimming took 2 bases from V and 0 from J, leaving 14 bases between them. The CDR3 sequence: CASSFPGEGMNTEAFF. CDR3 nucleotide sequence: TGTGCCAGCAGCTTCCCAGGGGAGGGGATGAACACTGAAGCTTTCTTT.

The V gene is TRBV4-1, the J gene TRBJ1-1; a weak D match, TRBD1 (5 bases). V shed 5 bases and J shed 10 bases, with 23 bases lying between them. In germline, CDR1 is MGHRA, CDR2 YSYEKL. This CDR3 has 15 amino acids. In nucleotides, the CDR3 is TGCGCCAGCAGCACGATAGAAAACCTGGGGGGTGTAGCTTTCTTT. Amino acid sequence: CASSTIENLGGVAFF.

V gene TRBV5-1 combines with J gene TRBJ2-3; 9 positions agree with TRBD1. Losses at the gene ends were 0 bases for V and 4 bases for J; bases not matched to a gene: 3. The CDR3 covers 15 residues. The germline CDR1 and CDR2 sequences are SGHRS and YFSETQ. CDR3 residues: CASSLGDRESDTQYF. The CDR3, as DNA: TGCGCCAGCAGCTTGGGGGACAGGGAATCAGATACGCAGTATTTT.

The V gene is TRBV19, the J gene TRBJ1-3; D gene unclear. From germline, CDR1 is LNHDA and CDR2 SQIVND (reference sequence). V gave up 3 bases and J gave up 0 bases, with 12 bases separating them. The CDR3 is made up of 16 amino acids. CDR3 amino acids: CASSMSRASSGNTIYF. CDR3 nucleotide sequence: TGTGCCAGTAGTATGAGTCGTGCGAGCTCTGGAAACACCATATATTTT. The whole variable domain, remainder taken from reference TRBV19 and TRBJ1-3, is DGGITQSPKYLFRKEGQNVTLSCEQNLNHDAMYWYRQDPGQGLRLIYYSQIVNDFQKGDIAEGYSVSREKKESFPLTVTSAQKNPTAFYLCASSMSRASSGNTIYFGEGSWLTVV.

The chain is built from TRBV19 and TRBJ1-5; possibly TRBD1 for D (5 bases). The V end lost 6 bases, the J end lost 3 bases, and 18 bases lay between the germline ends. This CDR3 contains 16 residues. Germline-derived CDR1 and CDR2 are LNHDA and SQIVND (reference sequence). CDR3: CASRARATAYNQPQHF. Here the CDR3 DNA reads TGTGCCAGTAGAGCCAGGGCAACGGCCTACAATCAGCCCCAGCATTTT.

This chain joins TRBV6-5 and TRBJ1-1, with 7 bases lining up with TRBD1. V lost 8 bases to trimming and J lost 3 bases; unmatched junction nucleotides: 12. The CDR3 loop spans 15 amino acids. Germline assignment: CDR1 MNHEY and CDR2 SVGAGI. DNA of the CDR3: TGTGCCAGCGGGGACTCAGGGGGGACGGACACTGAAGCTTTCTTT. This gives the protein CASGDSGGTDTEAFF.

V usage is TRBV27 and J usage is TRBJ1-6, with a tentative D call TRBD1 (5 bases). Germline V gene sequence: CDR1 MNHEY, CDR2 SMNVEV (reference sequence). This CDR3 is built from 16 residues. Trimming cost V 5 bases and J 7 bases, with 18 bases left between them. CDR3 bases: TGTGCCAGCAGTAAAGGGGCCTTAGAGGTCAATTCACCCCTCCACTTT. It translates to CASSKGALEVNSPLHF.

This clone occurred a few times. The V call is TRBV12-3 or TRBV12-4, the J call TRBJ1-6; D remains ambiguous. This CDR3 contains 11 residues. V dropped 5 bases and J dropped 14 bases, with 10 bases sitting between them. The CDR3 bases are TGTGCCAGCAGTGCAGGTTGGACCCTCCACTTT. Translated: CASSAGWTLHF.

This chain uses TRBV10-3 with TRBJ2-3, with 10 positions matching TRBD1. The ends lost 6 bases at V and 4 bases at J; junction bases unmatched: 7. The CDR3 sequence is 15 residues long. Germline V gene data show CDR1 as ENHRY and CDR2 as SYGVKD. The CDR3: CAIRRDRGIPDTQYF. Here the CDR3 DNA reads TGTGCCATCAGACGGGACAGGGGTATCCCAGATACGCAGTATTTT.

This clone was recorded a few times. The chain is built from TRBV6-2 or TRBV6-3 and TRBJ1-5, with TRBD1 matching 9 bases. The germline gives CDR1 MNHEY, CDR2 SVGEGT. J lost 6 bases, V lost 2 bases, and 8 bases had no gene match. CDR3 length equals 16 residues. The CDR3 sequence: CASSYRTGVTSQPQHF. The CDR3 nucleotides read TGTGCCAGCAGTTACAGGACAGGGGTCACAAGTCAGCCCCAGCATTTT.

The genes are TRBV7-2 and TRBJ2-7; D call uncertain. V shed 5 bases and J shed 6 bases, with 17 bases lying between them. This CDR3 contains 14 residues. Germline V gives CDR1 SGHTA, CDR2 FQGNSA. CDR3 DNA sequence: TGTGCCAGCAGCGTAATTAGCAAGAGGAGCGAGCAGTACTTC. Translated, it gives CASSVISKRSEQYF.

This clone was picked up one time. The V and J genes are TRBV7-9 and TRBJ2-3; D ambiguous. The CDR3 spans 13 residues. V was clipped by 2 bases and J by 2 bases, with 5 bases between them. CDR1 is SEHNR, CDR2 FQNEAQ, per germline (reference sequence). The CDR3 reads CASSLLVTDTQYF. As DNA, the CDR3 is TGTGCCAGCAGCTTATTAGTCACAGATACGCAGTATTTT.

The chain recombines TRBV5-8 with TRBJ2-4; possibly TRBD1 for D (7 bases). CDR1 is SGHTS, CDR2 YDEGEE, per germline. With 4 bases removed from V and 0 bases from J, the gap between germline ends came to 17 bases. The CDR3 extends over 17 amino acids. CDR3 bases: TGTGCCAGCAGCACCGCTAGACAGGGACTAGCCAAAAACATTCAGTACTTC. As protein: CASSTARQGLAKNIQYF.

V and J are TRBV19 and TRBJ1-2; TRBD1 is a possible D gene (5 bases). The CDR3 is 16 amino acids. The germline V gene encodes CDR1 LNHDA and CDR2 SQIVND (reference sequence). The V end lost 3 bases, the J end lost 0 bases, and 14 bases lay between the germline ends. The chain's CDR3 is CASSIRRQYSNYGYTF. The CDR3 DNA sequence: TGTGCCAGTAGTATCCGGCGACAGTACTCTAACTATGGCTACACCTTC.

This rearrangement joins TRBV21-1 to TRBJ2-7; TRBD1 was called by the table and not checked on the DNA. TRBV21-1 is listed as a pseudogene. CDR3 length: 16 amino acids. For the CDR3, the DNA is TGTGCCAGCAGCAAAGGGCGGGACAGGGTGGCTTACGAGCAGTACTTC. Translating it yields CASSKGRDRVAYEQYF.

The sample holds a few counts of this clone. This sequence joins TRBV11-2 and TRBJ1-6; tentative D call: TRBD1 (5 bases). Germline CDR1 is SGHAT and CDR2 is FQNNGV. V dropped 5 bases and J dropped 9 bases, with 14 bases sitting between them. The CDR3 extends over 14 amino acids. CDR3 sequence reads: CASSHPTGVSPLHF. In nucleotides, the CDR3 is TGTGCCAGCAGCCATCCGACGGGGGTTTCACCCCTCCACTTT.

The genes are TRBV19 and TRBJ1-1, with a weak D call TRBD1 (5 bases). V lost 9 bases and J 0 bases, leaving 20 bases between the germline ends. Germline CDR1 is LNHDA and CDR2 is SQIVND (reference sequence). CDR3 length: 16 amino acids. The CDR3 nucleotides read TGTGCCAGACCACAGGCTACCGACGTTCTGAACACTGAAGCTTTCTTT. Translation: CARPQATDVLNTEAFF.

The genes are TRBV18 and TRBJ1-4; 11 bases are a match to TRBD1. Looked up from germline, CDR1 is KGHSH and CDR2 is LQKENI. The length of the CDR3 is 16 residues. The ends lost 3 bases at V and 6 bases at J; junction bases unmatched: 6. CDR3: CASSPPGTGGHEKLFF. The CDR3 nucleotides are TGTGCCAGCTCACCCCCCGGGACAGGGGGGCATGAAAAACTGTTTTTT.

The rearrangement joins TRBV3-1 (or the pseudogene TRBV3-2) to TRBJ1-4; TRBD1 matches at 8 bases. The V and J ends lost 2 bases and 5 bases, in that order; junction bases with no gene match: 1. CDR1 and CDR2 from the germline V gene are LGHDT and YNNKEL (reference sequence). CDR3 length equals 14 residues. The CDR3 nucleotides are TGTGCCAGCAGCCAACAGGGGGCGAATGAAAAACTGTTTTTT. It is translated as CASSQQGANEKLFF.

This rearrangement joins TRBV11-2 to TRBJ1-1; D possibly corresponds to TRBD1 (6 bases). With 5 bases removed from V and 10 bases from J, the gap between germline ends came to 17 bases. The germline V gene has CDR1 SGHAT and CDR2 FQNNGV. CDR3 length equals 13 residues. In DNA form, the CDR3 reads TGTGCCAGCAGCCCCTTCCAGGGACAAGGAGCTTTCTTT. Amino acids: CASSPFQGQGAFF.

The table lists this clone with a count of one. This sequence joins TRBV18 and TRBJ1-2; maybe TRBD1 (5 bases). V lost 0 bases, J lost 5 bases, and 13 bases lay in between. Germline CDR1 and CDR2: KGHSH and LQKENI. The CDR3 loop spans 15 amino acids. This chain's CDR3 is CASSPPQEVIYGYTF. For the CDR3, the DNA is TGTGCCAGCTCACCACCACAGGAAGTCATATATGGCTACACCTTC.

This chain joins TRBV7-9 and TRBJ2-3; D may be TRBD1 (5 bases). Between the trimmed V and J ends, which lost 7 bases and 5 bases, there was a span of 16 bases. The V gene's germline CDR1 is SEHNR and CDR2 FQNEAQ (reference sequence). The CDR3 runs to 14 residues. The CDR3 sequence: CASIFPTERDTQYF. The DNA for the CDR3 is TGTGCCAGCATTTTCCCGACAGAAAGAGATACGCAGTATTTT.

V gene TRBV19 combines with J gene TRBJ2-1, with 8 bases that match TRBD2. Germline values: CDR1 LNHDA, CDR2 SQIVND (reference sequence). The CDR3 is 14 amino acids. V dropped 3 bases and J dropped 8; count of bases not matched to a gene: 6. The CDR3 coding sequence is TGTGCCAGTAGTATTGGGGGACTAGAGTATGAGCAGTTCTTC. This codes for CASSIGGLEYEQFF.

In this sample, this clone turned up a few times. The chain employs TRBV5-1 and TRBJ2-7; TRBD2 is a possible D gene (7 bases). Looked up from germline, CDR1 is SGHRS and CDR2 is YFSETQ. This CDR3 has 14 amino acids. Trimming removed 3 bases at V and 5 bases at J, with 15 bases between. The CDR3 spells CASSSGGGAHEQYF. As DNA, the CDR3 is TGCGCCAGCAGCTCCGGTGGGGGGGCCCACGAGCAGTACTTC.

The chain carries TRBV18 and TRBJ2-7; 9 bases line up with TRBD1. This CDR3 comprises 15 residues. Germline V gene sequence: CDR1 KGHSH, CDR2 LQKENI. After removal of 3 bases from V and 3 bases from J, the junction contained 6 bases not matched to a gene. The CDR3 spells CASSPGTGQSYEQYF. The CDR3 coding sequence is TGTGCCAGCTCACCCGGGACAGGGCAGAGCTACGAGCAGTACTTC.

Comment on this clone: Other nucleotide sequences in the sample specify the same CDR3. The chain links TRBV7-2 to TRBJ2-1, with D unclear. Germline loops: CDR1 SGHTA, CDR2 FQGNSA. The CDR3 consists of 12 residues. The germline V and J ends were trimmed by 5 bases and 1 base, with 3 bases remaining between them. The CDR3 coding sequence is TGTGCCAGCAGCCCGTCCTACAATGAGCAGTTCTTC. It is translated as CASSPSYNEQFF.

The rearrangement joins TRBV7-8 to TRBJ2-1; 7 bases match TRBD2. V gave up 5 bases and J gave up 2 bases; unmatched junction bases: 15. From germline, CDR1 is SGHVS and CDR2 FQNEAQ. This CDR3 is 18 amino acids long. CDR3 DNA sequence: TGTGCCAGCAGCGTCCCACTCAGCGGGGAAGGGGCCTACAATGAGCAGTTCTTC. This codes for CASSVPLSGEGAYNEQFF. Supplemented by reference TRBV7-8 and TRBJ2-1, the full variable domain reads GAGVSQSPRYKVAKRGQDVALRCDPISGHVSLFWYQQALGQGPEFLTYFQNEAQLDKSGLPSDRFFAERPEGSVSTLKIQRTQQEDSAVYLCASSVPLSGEGAYNEQFFGPGTRLTVL.

V usage is TRBV4-2 and J usage is TRBJ1-1; D gene uncertain. CDR1 is LGHNA, CDR2 YNFKEQ, per germline. Trimming left V 1 base short and J 4 bases short, with 7 bases between. The CDR3 runs to 13 residues. DNA of the CDR3: TGTGCCAGCAGCCAAGTTCTCTTCACTGAAGCTTTCTTT. This gives the protein CASSQVLFTEAFF.

This chain links TRBV5-8 with TRBJ2-7; TRBD1 might be the D (6 bases). CDR3 size: 15 residues. Trimming left V 0 bases short and J 3 bases short, with 13 bases between. Germline lookup yields CDR1 SGHTS and CDR2 YDEGEE. CDR3 region: CASSLAGEGDYEQYF. The CDR3 DNA follows: TGTGCCAGCAGCTTGGCAGGGGAAGGGGACTACGAGCAGTACTTC.

The chain employs TRBV19 and TRBJ1-5, with 7 bases aligning to TRBD1. Losses at the gene ends were 11 bases for V and 0 bases for J; bases not matched to a gene: 4. Germline-derived CDR1 and CDR2 are LNHDA and SQIVND (reference sequence). CDR3 size: 13 residues. CDR3 sequence reads: CAARGSSNQPQHF. For the CDR3, the DNA is TGTGCCGCCAGGGGGTCTAGCAATCAGCCCCAGCATTTT. The full variable domain, completed using reference TRBV19 and TRBJ1-5, is DGGITQSPKYLFRKEGQNVTLSCEQNLNHDAMYWYRQDPGQGLRLIYYSQIVNDFQKGDIAEGYSVSREKKESFPLTVTSAQKNPTAFYLCAARGSSNQPQHFGDGTRLSIL.

The chain links TRBV6-1 to TRBJ1-1; the D is unclear. In germline, CDR1 is MNHNS, CDR2 SASEGT. The CDR3 sequence is 16 residues long. V was cut by 4 bases and J by 4 bases, with 19 bases left in between. In DNA, the CDR3 is TGTGCCAGCAGTGGTCGAGGGTCCGTTATGGGCACTGAAGCTTTCTTT. Translation gives CASSGRGSVMGTEAFF.

The rearrangement joins TRBV20-1 to TRBJ1-6; 8 bases fit TRBD1. CDR1 and CDR2 (germline): DFQATT, SNEGSKA (reference sequence). Trimming took 6 bases from V and 16 from J; bases not matched to a gene: 8. The CDR3 has 11 amino acids. Written as DNA, the CDR3 is TGCAGTGCCACTCGGACAGGGACACTCCACTTT. It yields the protein CSATRTGTLHF.